This is a list of T cell receptor beta chains from one sample in a study of cytotoxic CD8 clonotypes in ibrutinib-treated CLL. Sequenced by immunoSEQ multiplex PCR; TCRdb stores in-frame clones only, minus some. The table includes over 250,000 clones, around 69% detected once. The source material was PBMCs, sampled at disease progression, from a patient treated with ibrutinib. Receptors originate from a human donor with chronic lymphocytic leukemia. Both conserved end residues are part of each CDR3. D genes are given only for firm matches. The size field is filled for only some rows; it gives once, few, many or a size class.

J: TRBJ1-6; D: NA; V: TRBV19; size: NA; CDR3: CASSIVERNSPLHF; DNA: TGTGCCAGTAGTATAGTGGAGAGAAATTCACCCCTCCACTTT
J: TRBJ1-4; D: NA; V: TRBV18; size: few; CDR3: CASSLREEATNEKLFF; DNA: TGTGCCAGCTCACTGCGAGAGGAGGCAACTAATGAAAAACTGTTTTTT
J: TRBJ1-6; D: NA; V: TRBV19; size: NA; CDR3: CATSSPRGPWNSPLHF; DNA: TGTGCCACTAGTTCCCCCCGGGGGCCGTGGAATTCACCCCTCCACTTT
J: TRBJ2-3; D: NA; V: TRBV2; size: NA; CDR3: CASSRHGTVGGTDTQYF; DNA: TGTGCCAGCAGTCGCCATGGGACGGTTGGAGGCACAGATACGCAGTATTTT
J: TRBJ1-2; D: TRBD1; V: TRBV6-6; size: NA; CDR3: CASSYQGQYGYTF; DNA: TGTGCCAGCAGTTATCAGGGACAGTATGGCTACACCTTC
J: TRBJ2-7; D: TRBD1; V: TRBV5-1; size: few; CDR3: CASSLVDRGSYEQYF; DNA: TGCGCCAGCAGCTTGGTTGACAGGGGATCCTACGAGCAGTACTTC
J: TRBJ2-2; D: NA; V: TRBV7-3; size: NA; CDR3: CASSFIITGELFF; DNA: TGTGCCAGCAGCTTTATAATTACCGGGGAGCTGTTTTTT
J: TRBJ1-2; D: NA; V: TRBV6-5; size: NA; CDR3: CASSYRGGGYTF; DNA: TGTGCCAGCAGTTACAGGGGCGGTGGCTACACCTTC
J: TRBJ1-1; D: NA; V: TRBV29-1; size: NA; CDR3: CSVLGEYTEAFF; DNA: TGCAGCGTTCTTGGGGAGTACACTGAAGCTTTCTTT
J: TRBJ2-1; D: NA; V: TRBV10-3; size: NA; CDR3: CAIGDTSRGDNEQFF; DNA: TGTGCCATCGGGGACACTAGTAGGGGCGACAATGAGCAGTTCTTC
J: TRBJ1-5; D: NA; V: TRBV28; size: NA; CDR3: CASSLPVRKTQPQHF; DNA: TGTGCCAGCAGTTTACCGGTCAGGAAAACTCAGCCCCAGCATTTT
J: TRBJ2-5; D: NA; V: TRBV25-1; size: NA; CDR3: CASSGSRWRDQETQYF; DNA: TGTGCCAGCAGTGGCTCAAGGTGGCGGGACCAAGAGACCCAGTACTTC
J: TRBJ2-1; D: NA; V: TRBV28; size: NA; CDR3: CGAGVGSYNEQFF; DNA: TGTGGTGCAGGGGTCGGCTCCTACAATGAGCAGTTCTTC
J: TRBJ1-4; D: NA; V: TRBV10-1; size: NA; CDR3: CASSRGPNEKLFF; DNA: TGCGCCAGCAGCCGGGGACCTAATGAAAAACTGTTTTTT
J: TRBJ1-4; D: NA; V: TRBV15; size: many; CDR3: CATSRTGWNEKLFF; DNA: TGTGCCACCAGCAGGACAGGTTGGAATGAAAAACTGTTTTTT
J: TRBJ2-5; D: NA; V: TRBV18; size: NA; CDR3: CASTPGLTKTQYF; DNA: TGTGCCAGCACCCCGGGCCTCACGAAGACCCAGTACTTC
J: TRBJ2-7; D: TRBD2; V: TRBV9; size: NA; CDR3: CASSVEPSGRYEQYF; DNA: TGTGCCAGCAGCGTAGAACCTAGCGGGAGGTACGAGCAGTACTTC
J: TRBJ2-3; D: TRBD1; V: TRBV10-2; size: once; CDR3: CASSDSRAGGDTQYF; DNA: TGCGCCAGCAGTGACTCACGAGCAGGGGGAGATACGCAGTATTTT
J: TRBJ2-7; D: NA; V: TRBV2; size: NA; CDR3: CASSEGYPNYEQYF; DNA: TGTGCCAGCAGTGAAGGTTACCCAAACTACGAGCAGTACTTC
J: TRBJ2-5; D: TRBD1; V: TRBV9; size: many; CDR3: CASSVTGTGLHQETQYF; DNA: TGTGCCAGCAGCGTGACCGGGACAGGGTTGCACCAAGAGACCCAGTACTTC
J: TRBJ2-1; D: TRBD2; V: TRBV9; size: NA; CDR3: CASSPRGASGLYNEQFF; DNA: TGTGCCAGCAGCCCCCGGGGGGCTAGCGGGTTGTACAATGAGCAGTTCTTC
J: TRBJ2-5; D: NA; V: TRBV5-1; size: NA; CDR3: CASSSWGAGRLRETQYF; DNA: TGCGCCAGCAGCTCGTGGGGGGCTGGGAGGTTGAGAGAGACCCAGTACTTC
J: TRBJ1-3; D: NA; V: TRBV6-5; size: NA; CDR3: CASTPRGSGNTIYF; DNA: TGTGCCAGCACCCCTCGGGGCTCTGGAAACACCATATATTTT
J: TRBJ2-1; D: TRBD2; V: TRBV10-1; size: NA; CDR3: CASSAFIGTSDTEQFF; DNA: TGCGCCAGCAGTGCGTTTATCGGGACTAGCGATACTGAGCAGTTCTTC
J: TRBJ2-5; D: NA; V: TRBV2; size: few; CDR3: CASTPGEETQYF; DNA: TGTGCCAGTACGCCGGGGGAAGAGACCCAGTACTTC
J: TRBJ2-2; D: NA; V: TRBV14; size: NA; CDR3: CASSQERLMNTGELFF; DNA: TGTGCCAGCAGCCAAGAACGGCTGATGAACACCGGGGAGCTGTTTTTT
J: TRBJ1-3; D: NA; V: TRBV9; size: NA; CDR3: CASSVAGASSGNTIYF; DNA: TGTGCCAGCAGCGTAGCAGGGGCGAGCTCTGGAAACACCATATATTTT
J: TRBJ2-5; D: NA; V: TRBV27; size: few; CDR3: CASSLILRDTQYF; DNA: TGTGCCAGCAGTTTAATCTTGAGGGATACCCAGTACTTC
J: TRBJ2-7; D: TRBD2; V: TRBV29-1; size: NA; CDR3: CSVEDLGLAGRGGEQYF; DNA: TGCAGCGTTGAAGATTTGGGACTAGCGGGAAGAGGTGGCGAGCAGTACTTC
J: TRBJ2-5; D: NA; V: TRBV19; size: once; CDR3: CASSPPRGTSLQETQYF; DNA: TGTGCCAGTAGTCCCCCCCGGGGCACTAGTCTTCAAGAGACCCAGTACTTC
J: TRBJ2-6; D: NA; V: TRBV13; size: NA; CDR3: CASSLEGWSGANVLTF; DNA: TGTGCCAGCAGCTTAGAGGGCTGGTCTGGGGCCAACGTCCTGACTTTC
J: TRBJ2-7; D: NA; V: TRBV7-2; size: NA; CDR3: CASSSSEVRYEQYF; DNA: TGTGCCAGCAGCTCCAGCGAGGTTCGGTACGAGCAGTACTTC
J: TRBJ2-1; D: NA; V: TRBV7-3; size: NA; CDR3: CASSLTPVSRQFF; DNA: TGTGCCAGCAGCCTAACACCTGTGAGTCGGCAGTTCTTC
J: TRBJ1-5; D: TRBD1; V: TRBV6-5; size: NA; CDR3: CASRPGQGNQPQHF; DNA: TGTGCCAGCAGACCGGGACAGGGGAACCAGCCCCAGCATTTT
J: TRBJ2-5; D: NA; V: TRBV7-2; size: NA; CDR3: CASSLKRQAIETQYF; DNA: TGTGCCAGCAGCTTAAAGCGACAGGCAATAGAGACCCAGTACTTC
J: TRBJ2-1; D: TRBD2; V: TRBV10-3; size: NA; CDR3: CATTWTSSYNEQFF; DNA: TGTGCCACCACTTGGACTAGCTCCTACAATGAGCAGTTCTTC
J: TRBJ1-2; D: NA; V: TRBV6-5; size: NA; CDR3: CAARGEVIYGYTF; DNA: TGCGCAGCGAGAGGGGAGGTTATCTATGGCTACACCTTC
J: TRBJ1-3; D: TRBD1; V: TRBV10-3; size: many; CDR3: CAIRGTVPSGNTIYF; DNA: TGTGCCATCAGGGGGACAGTCCCCTCTGGAAACACCATATATTTT
J: TRBJ2-7; D: NA; V: TRBV6-5; size: NA; CDR3: CASRTTAGPTYEQYF; DNA: TGTGCCAGCAGGACGACGGCGGGACCCACCTACGAGCAGTACTTC
J: TRBJ2-7; D: NA; V: TRBV7-9; size: few; CDR3: CASRPPGGSGVPHSEQYF; DNA: TGTGCCAGCAGGCCACCAGGCGGTAGCGGCGTTCCCCATAGCGAGCAGTACTTC
J: TRBJ2-5; D: TRBD2; V: TRBV9; size: NA; CDR3: CASSYGLAGVETQYF; DNA: TGTGCCAGCAGCTACGGACTAGCGGGAGTGGAGACCCAGTACTTC
J: TRBJ2-1; D: NA; V: TRBV5-1; size: few; CDR3: CASSGNWANEQFF; DNA: TGCGCCAGCAGCGGGAATTGGGCCAATGAGCAGTTCTTC
J: TRBJ1-2; D: TRBD1; V: TRBV2; size: NA; CDR3: CASSERTGANYGYTF; DNA: TGTGCCAGCAGTGAGAGGACAGGGGCTAACTATGGCTACACCTTC
J: TRBJ1-2; D: TRBD1; V: TRBV28; size: NA; CDR3: CASKALDRAAF; DNA: TGTGCCAGCAAGGCCCTGGACAGGGCCGCCTTC
J: TRBJ1-4; D: TRBD1; V: TRBV28; size: NA; CDR3: CASSSDRGRGEKLFF; DNA: TGTGCCAGCAGTTCAGACAGGGGGCGCGGTGAAAAACTGTTTTTT
J: TRBJ1-2; D: TRBD1; V: TRBV9; size: NA; CDR3: CASSATGTGNYGYTF; DNA: TGTGCCAGCAGCGCGACCGGGACAGGGAACTATGGCTACACCTTC
J: TRBJ2-2; D: NA; V: TRBV18; size: NA; CDR3: CASSPPLRVNTGELFF; DNA: TGTGCCAGCTCACCACCTCTCCGGGTTAACACCGGGGAGCTGTTTTTT
J: TRBJ1-5; D: TRBD1; V: TRBV7-3; size: NA; CDR3: CASSPDRENQPQHF; DNA: TGTGCCAGCAGCCCCGACAGGGAAAATCAGCCCCAGCATTTT
J: TRBJ2-2; D: NA; V: TRBV6-5; size: NA; CDR3: CASRSGNTGELFF; DNA: TGTGCCAGCCGAAGCGGTAACACCGGGGAGCTGTTTTTT
J: TRBJ1-2; D: NA; V: TRBV10-3; size: NA; CDR3: CAISDGQGHTF; DNA: TGTGCCATCAGTGATGGTCAGGGACACACCTTC
J: TRBJ1-2; D: NA; V: TRBV18; size: few; CDR3: CASSPAQGSSDYGYTF; DNA: TGTGCCAGCTCACCCGCACAGGGTTCGTCAGACTATGGCTACACCTTC
J: TRBJ1-2; D: NA; V: TRBV2; size: NA; CDR3: CASSDEGRGLSYGYTF; DNA: TGTGCCAGCAGTGATGAGGGTCGGGGGCTAAGCTATGGCTACACCTTC